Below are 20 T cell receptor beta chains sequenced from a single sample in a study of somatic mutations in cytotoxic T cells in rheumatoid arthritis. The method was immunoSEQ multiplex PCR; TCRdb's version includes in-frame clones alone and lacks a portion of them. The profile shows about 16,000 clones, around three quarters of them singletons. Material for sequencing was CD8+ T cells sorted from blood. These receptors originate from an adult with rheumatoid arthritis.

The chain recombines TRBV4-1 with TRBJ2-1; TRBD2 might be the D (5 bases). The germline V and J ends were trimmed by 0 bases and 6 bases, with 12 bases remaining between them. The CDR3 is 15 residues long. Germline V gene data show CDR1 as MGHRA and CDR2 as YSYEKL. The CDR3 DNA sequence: TGCGCCAGCAGCCAAGATCGGGGTATGGGCAATGAGCAGTTCTTC. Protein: CASSQDRGMGNEQFF.

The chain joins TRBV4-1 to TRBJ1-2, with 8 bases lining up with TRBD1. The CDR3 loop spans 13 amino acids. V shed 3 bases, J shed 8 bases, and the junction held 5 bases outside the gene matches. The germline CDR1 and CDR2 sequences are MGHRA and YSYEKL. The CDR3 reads CASSQNRGFGYTF. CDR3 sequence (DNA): TGCGCCAGCAGCCAGAACAGGGGGTTCGGCTACACCTTC.

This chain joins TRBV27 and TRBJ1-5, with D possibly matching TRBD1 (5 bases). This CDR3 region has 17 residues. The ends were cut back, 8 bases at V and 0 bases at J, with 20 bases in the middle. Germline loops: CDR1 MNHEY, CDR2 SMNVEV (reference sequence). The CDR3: CASSGRDPRGSNQPQHF. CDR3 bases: TGTGCCAGCTCCGGCAGGGATCCCCGGGGTAGCAATCAGCCCCAGCATTTT.

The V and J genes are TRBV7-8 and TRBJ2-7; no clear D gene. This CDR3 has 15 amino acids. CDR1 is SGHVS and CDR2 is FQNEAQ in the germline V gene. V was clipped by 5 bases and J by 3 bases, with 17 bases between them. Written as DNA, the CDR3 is TGTGCCAGCAGCCCCCCGGGTTTGACGTTCTACGAGCAGTACTTC. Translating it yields CASSPPGLTFYEQYF.

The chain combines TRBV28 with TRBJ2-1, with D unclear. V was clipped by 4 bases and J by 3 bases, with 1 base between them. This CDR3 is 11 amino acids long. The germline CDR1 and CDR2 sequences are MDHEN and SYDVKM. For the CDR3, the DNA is TGTGCCAGCAGTTACTACAATGAGCAGTTCTTC. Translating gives CASSYYNEQFF.

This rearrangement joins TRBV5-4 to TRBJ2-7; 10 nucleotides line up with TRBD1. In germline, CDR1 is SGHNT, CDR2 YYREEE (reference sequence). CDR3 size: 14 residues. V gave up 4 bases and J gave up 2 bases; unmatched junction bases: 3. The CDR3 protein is CASSRGQGTYEQYF. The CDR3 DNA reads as TGTGCCAGCAGCCGGGGACAGGGGACCTACGAGCAGTACTTC. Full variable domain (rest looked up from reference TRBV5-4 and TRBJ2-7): ETGVTQSPTHLIKTRGQQVTLRCSSQSGHNTVSWYQQALGQGPQFIFQYYREEENGRGNFPPRFSGLQFPNYSSELNVNALELDDSALYLCASSRGQGTYEQYFGPGTRLTVT.

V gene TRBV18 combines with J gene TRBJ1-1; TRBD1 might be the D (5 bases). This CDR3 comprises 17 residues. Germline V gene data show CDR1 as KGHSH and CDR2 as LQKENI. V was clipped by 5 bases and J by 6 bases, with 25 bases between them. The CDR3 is CASSISSRLDTDAEAFF. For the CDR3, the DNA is TGTGCCAGCTCAATTAGTTCACGACTGGACACTGACGCTGAAGCTTTCTTT.

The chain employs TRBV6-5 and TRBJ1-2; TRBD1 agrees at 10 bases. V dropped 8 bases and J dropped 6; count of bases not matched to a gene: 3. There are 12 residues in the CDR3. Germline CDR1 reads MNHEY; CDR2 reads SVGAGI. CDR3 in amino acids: CASVTGGNGYTF. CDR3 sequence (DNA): TGTGCCAGCGTGACAGGGGGCAATGGCTACACCTTC.

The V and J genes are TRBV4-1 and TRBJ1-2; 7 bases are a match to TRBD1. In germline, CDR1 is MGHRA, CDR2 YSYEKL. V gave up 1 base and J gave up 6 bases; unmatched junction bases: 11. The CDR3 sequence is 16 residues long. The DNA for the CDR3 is TGCGCCAGCAGCCAAGCATACAGGGGATCTTTTAATGGCTACACCTTC. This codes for CASSQAYRGSFNGYTF.

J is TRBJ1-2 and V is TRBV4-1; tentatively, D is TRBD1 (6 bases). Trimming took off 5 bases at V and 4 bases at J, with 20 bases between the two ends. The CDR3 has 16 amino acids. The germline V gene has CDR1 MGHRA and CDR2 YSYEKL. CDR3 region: CASSSPGTPHSYGYTF. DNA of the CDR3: TGCGCCAGCAGCTCACCCGGGACACCCCATTCCTATGGCTACACCTTC.

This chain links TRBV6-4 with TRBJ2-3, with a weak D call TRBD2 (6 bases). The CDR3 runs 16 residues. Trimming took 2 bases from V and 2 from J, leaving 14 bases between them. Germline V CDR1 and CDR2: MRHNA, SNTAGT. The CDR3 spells CASSDLPTSPTDTQYF. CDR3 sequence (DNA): TGTGCCAGCAGTGACCTCCCGACTAGTCCCACAGATACGCAGTATTTT.

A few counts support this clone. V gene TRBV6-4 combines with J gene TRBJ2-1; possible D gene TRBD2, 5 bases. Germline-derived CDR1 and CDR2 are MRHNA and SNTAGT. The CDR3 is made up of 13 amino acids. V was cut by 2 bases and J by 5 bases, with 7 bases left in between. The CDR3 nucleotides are TGTGCCAGCAGTGACGGGAGTAACAATGAGCAGTTCTTC. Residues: CASSDGSNNEQFF.

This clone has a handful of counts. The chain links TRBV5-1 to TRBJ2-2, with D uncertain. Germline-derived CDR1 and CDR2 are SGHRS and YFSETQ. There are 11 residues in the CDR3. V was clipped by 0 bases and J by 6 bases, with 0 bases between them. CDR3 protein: CASSLAGELFF. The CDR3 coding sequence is TGCGCCAGCAGCTTGGCCGGGGAGCTGTTTTTT. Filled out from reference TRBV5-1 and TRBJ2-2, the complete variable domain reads KAGVTQTPRYLIKTRGQQVTLSCSPISGHRSVSWYQQTPGQGLQFLFEYFSETQRNKGNFPGRFSGRQFSNSRSEMNVSTLELGDSALYLCASSLAGELFFGEGSRLTVL.

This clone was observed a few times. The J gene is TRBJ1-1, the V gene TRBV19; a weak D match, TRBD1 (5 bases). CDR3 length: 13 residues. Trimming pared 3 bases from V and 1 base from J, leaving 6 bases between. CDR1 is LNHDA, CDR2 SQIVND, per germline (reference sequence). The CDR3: CASSIGGNTEAFF. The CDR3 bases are TGTGCCAGTAGTATTGGGGGGAACACTGAAGCTTTCTTT.

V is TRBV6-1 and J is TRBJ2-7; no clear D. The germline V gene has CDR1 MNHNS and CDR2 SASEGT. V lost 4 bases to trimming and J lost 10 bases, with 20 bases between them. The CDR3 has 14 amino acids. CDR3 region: CASSAFGWRTDQYV. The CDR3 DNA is TGTGCCAGCAGTGCTTTCGGATGGCGTACAGATCAGTACGTC.

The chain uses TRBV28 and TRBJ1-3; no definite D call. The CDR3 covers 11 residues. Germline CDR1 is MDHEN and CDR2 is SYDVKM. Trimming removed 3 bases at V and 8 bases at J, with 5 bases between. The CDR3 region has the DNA TGTGCCAGCAGTTTGGAATACACCATATATTTT. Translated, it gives CASSLEYTIYF.

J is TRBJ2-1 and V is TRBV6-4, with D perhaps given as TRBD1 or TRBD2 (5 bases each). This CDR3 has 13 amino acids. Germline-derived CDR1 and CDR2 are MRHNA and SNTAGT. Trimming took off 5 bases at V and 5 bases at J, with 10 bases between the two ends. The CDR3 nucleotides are TGTGCCAGCAGTCCAGCGGACAACAATGAGCAGTTCTTC. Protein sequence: CASSPADNNEQFF.

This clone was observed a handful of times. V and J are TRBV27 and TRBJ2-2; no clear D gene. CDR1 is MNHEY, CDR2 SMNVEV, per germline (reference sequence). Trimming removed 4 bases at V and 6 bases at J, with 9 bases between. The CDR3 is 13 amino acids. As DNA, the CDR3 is TGTGCCAGCAGTTCAGGTTCAGCCGGGGAGCTGTTTTTT. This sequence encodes CASSSGSAGELFF.

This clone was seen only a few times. In DNA form, the CDR3 reads TGTGCCAGCAGCCAGGGGGTCGAGCAGTACTTC. This translates into CASSQGVEQYF. The chain employs TRBV7-9 and TRBJ2-7, with 7 bases identical to TRBD1. From germline, CDR1 is SEHNR and CDR2 FQNEAQ (reference sequence). The V and J ends lost 5 bases and 6 bases, in that order; junction bases with no gene match: 1. The CDR3 runs 11 residues. The variable domain in full, completed from reference TRBV7-9 and TRBJ2-7, reads DTGVSQNPRHKITKRGQNVTFRCDPISEHNRLYWYRQTLGQGPEFLTYFQNEAQLEKSRLLSDRFSAERPKGSFSTLEIQRTEQGDSAMYLCASSQGVEQYFGPGTRLTVT.

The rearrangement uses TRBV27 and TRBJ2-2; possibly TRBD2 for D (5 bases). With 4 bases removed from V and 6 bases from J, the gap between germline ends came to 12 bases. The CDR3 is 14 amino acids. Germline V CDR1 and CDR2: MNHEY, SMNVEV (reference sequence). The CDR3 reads CASSSLDSSGELFF. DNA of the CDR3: TGTGCCAGCAGTTCACTAGATTCCTCCGGGGAGCTGTTTTTT.